This T cell receptor beta chain was found in a study of long-term antiretroviral therapy in people with HIV. Points from the study as a whole: Specimens of blood were obtained during 2004 to 2017, possibly under older ART regimens. Clones expanded before ART dominated the repertoire at all time points.

The assay used was immunoSEQ (version v3.0), run at survey level. Sequencing used immunoSEQ multiplex PCR; TCRdb keeps in-frame clones, though not all of them. The repertoire holds more than 15,000 clones, with roughly 94% as singletons. This CDR3 has 14 amino acids. CDR1 SGHNT and CDR2 YYREEE come from the germline V gene (reference sequence). V lost 0 bases, J lost 2 bases, and 8 bases lay in between. This clone has a single count. The antigen is unknown. Each specimen consisted of about 0.95-11 million cryopreserved PBMC prior to extraction of DNA. The source of this sequence is a woman aged 45-65 years with HIV. The gene calls are TRBV5-4 and TRBJ2-5, with D unclear. The sequences come from unsorted PBMCs, collected roughly 6.8 years after starting antiretroviral therapy. The CDR3 loop is CASSLDRKQETQYF. In DNA, the CDR3 is TGTGCCAGCAGCTTGGACAGAAAGCAAGAGACCCAGTACTTC. The complete variable domain, with remaining parts taken from reference TRBV5-4 and TRBJ2-5, reads ETGVTQSPTHLIKTRGQQVTLRCSSQSGHNTVSWYQQALGQGPQFIFQYYREEENGRGNFPPRFSGLQFPNYSSELNVNALELDDSALYLCASSLDRKQETQYFGPGTRLLVL.